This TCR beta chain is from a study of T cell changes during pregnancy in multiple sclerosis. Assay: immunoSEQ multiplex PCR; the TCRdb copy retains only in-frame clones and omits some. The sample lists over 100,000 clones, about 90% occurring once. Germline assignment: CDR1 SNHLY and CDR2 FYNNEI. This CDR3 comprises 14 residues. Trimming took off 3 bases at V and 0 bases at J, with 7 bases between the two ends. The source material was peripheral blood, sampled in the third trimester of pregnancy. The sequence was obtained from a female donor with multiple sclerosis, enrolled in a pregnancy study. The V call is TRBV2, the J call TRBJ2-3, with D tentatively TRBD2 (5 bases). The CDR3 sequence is CASSERTSTDTQYF. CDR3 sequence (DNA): TGTGCCAGCAGTGAGAGGACTAGCACAGATACGCAGTATTTT.